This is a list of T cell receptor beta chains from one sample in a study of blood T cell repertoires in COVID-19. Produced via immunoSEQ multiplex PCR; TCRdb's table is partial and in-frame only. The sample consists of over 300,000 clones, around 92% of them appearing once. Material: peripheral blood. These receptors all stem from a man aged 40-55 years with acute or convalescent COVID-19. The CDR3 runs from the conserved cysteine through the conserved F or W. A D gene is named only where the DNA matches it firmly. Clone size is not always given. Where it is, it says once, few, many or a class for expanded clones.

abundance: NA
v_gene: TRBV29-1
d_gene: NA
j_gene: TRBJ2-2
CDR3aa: CSVAPLGGTGELFF
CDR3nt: TGCAGCGTTGCCCCTTTGGGGGGCACCGGGGAGCTGTTTTTT

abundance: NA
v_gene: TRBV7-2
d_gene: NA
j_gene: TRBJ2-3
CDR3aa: CASSLAQGSTDTQYF
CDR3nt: TGTGCCAGCAGCTTAGCGCAGGGCAGCACAGATACGCAGTATTTT

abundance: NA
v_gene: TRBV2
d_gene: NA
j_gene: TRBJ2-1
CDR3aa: CAGAALSYNEQFF
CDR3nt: TGTGCTGGAGCGGCGCTTTCCTACAATGAGCAGTTCTTC

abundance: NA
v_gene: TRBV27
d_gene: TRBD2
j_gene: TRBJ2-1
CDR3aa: CATPLLAGAGSYNEQFF
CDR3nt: TGTGCCACGCCATTACTAGCGGGAGCGGGATCCTACAATGAGCAGTTCTTC

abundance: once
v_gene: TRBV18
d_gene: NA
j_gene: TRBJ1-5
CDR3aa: CASSRGQGTQHF
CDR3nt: TGTGCCAGCTCAAGAGGCCAGGGAACTCAACATTTT

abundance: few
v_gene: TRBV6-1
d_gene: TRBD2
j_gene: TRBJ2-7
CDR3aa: CASTIAGGLSYEQYF
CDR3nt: TGTGCCAGCACCATAGCGGGAGGGCTCTCCTACGAGCAGTACTTC

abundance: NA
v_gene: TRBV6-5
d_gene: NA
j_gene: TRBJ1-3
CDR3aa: CASRPGVNTIYF
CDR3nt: TGTGCCAGCCGCCCGGGGGTTAACACCATATATTTT

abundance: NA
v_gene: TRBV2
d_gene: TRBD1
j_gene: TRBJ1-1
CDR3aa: CASSARKTGGKLNTEAFF
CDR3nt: TGTGCCAGCAGTGCACGTAAGACAGGGGGTAAGTTGAACACTGAAGCTTTCTTT

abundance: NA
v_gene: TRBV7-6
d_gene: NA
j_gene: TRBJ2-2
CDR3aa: CASSQSSEPPRSGELFF
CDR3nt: TGTGCCAGCAGTCAGAGTAGTGAGCCCCCGAGGTCGGGGGAGCTGTTTTTT

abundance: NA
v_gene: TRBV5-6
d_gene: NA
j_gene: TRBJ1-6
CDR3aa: CASSLWTLNSPLHF
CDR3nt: TGTGCCAGCAGCTTGTGGACACTCAATTCACCCCTCCACTTT

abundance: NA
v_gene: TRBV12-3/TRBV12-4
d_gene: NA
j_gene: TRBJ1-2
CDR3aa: CASSLVRDGYTF
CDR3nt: TGTGCCAGCAGTTTAGTTCGGGATGGCTACACCTTC

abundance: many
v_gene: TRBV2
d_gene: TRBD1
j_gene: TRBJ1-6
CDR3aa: CASNSGQGHNSPLHF
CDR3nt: TGTGCCAGCAACTCGGGACAGGGGCATAATTCACCCCTCCACTTT

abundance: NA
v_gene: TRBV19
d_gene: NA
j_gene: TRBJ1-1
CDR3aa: CASSTQKNTEAFF
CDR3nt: TGTGCCAGTAGTACCCAAAAGAACACTGAAGCTTTCTTT

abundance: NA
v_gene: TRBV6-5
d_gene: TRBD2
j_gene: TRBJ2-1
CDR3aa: CASSRLAGGYQFF
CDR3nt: TGTGCCAGCAGTCGACTAGCGGGAGGGTACCAGTTCTTC

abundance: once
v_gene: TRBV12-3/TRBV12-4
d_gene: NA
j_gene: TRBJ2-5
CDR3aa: CASSTDRLGTQYF
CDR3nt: TGTGCCAGCAGTACGGACAGATTGGGGACCCAGTACTTC

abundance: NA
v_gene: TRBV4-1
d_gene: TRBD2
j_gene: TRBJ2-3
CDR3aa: CASSSRSGASTDTQYF
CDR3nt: TGCGCCAGCAGCTCCCGTAGCGGGGCTAGCACAGATACGCAGTATTTT

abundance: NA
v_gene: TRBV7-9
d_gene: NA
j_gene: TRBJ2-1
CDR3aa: CASSSVPGRRDEQFF
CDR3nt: TGTGCCAGCAGTTCTGTGCCGGGACGGAGGGATGAGCAGTTCTTC

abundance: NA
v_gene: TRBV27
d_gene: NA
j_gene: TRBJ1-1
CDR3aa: CASSLYGYTEAFF
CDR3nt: TGTGCCAGCAGTTTATACGGGTACACTGAAGCTTTCTTT

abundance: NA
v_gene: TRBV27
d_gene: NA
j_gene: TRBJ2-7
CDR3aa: CASSLYGGDDEQYF
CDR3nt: TGTGCCAGCAGTTTGTATGGAGGGGATGACGAGCAGTACTTC

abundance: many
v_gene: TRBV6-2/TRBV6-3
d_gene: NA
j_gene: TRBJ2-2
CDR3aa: CASSTGTHDTGELFF
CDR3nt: TGTGCCAGCAGTACCGGGACACATGACACCGGGGAGCTGTTTTTT

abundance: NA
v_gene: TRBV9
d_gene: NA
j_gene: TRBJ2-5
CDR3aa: CASSVVGGLLETQYF
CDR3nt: TGTGCCAGCAGCGTAGTCGGGGGGCTTCTTGAGACCCAGTACTTC

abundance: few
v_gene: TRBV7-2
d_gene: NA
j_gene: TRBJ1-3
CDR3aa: CASSLGGLTPSGNTIYF
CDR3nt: TGTGCCAGCAGCTTAGGAGGTCTTACCCCCTCTGGAAACACCATATATTTT

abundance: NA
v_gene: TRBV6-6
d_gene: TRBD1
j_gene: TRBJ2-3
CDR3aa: CASTQLKTGATDTQYF
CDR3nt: TGTGCCAGCACCCAACTAAAGACAGGGGCGACAGATACGCAGTATTTT

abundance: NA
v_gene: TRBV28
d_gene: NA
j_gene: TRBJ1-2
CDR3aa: CASLGQWGGYTF
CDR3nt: TGTGCCAGTTTGGGACAATGGGGCGGCTACACCTTC

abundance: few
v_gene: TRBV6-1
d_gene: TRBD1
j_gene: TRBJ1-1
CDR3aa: CASSEQGATTEAFF
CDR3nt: TGTGCCAGCAGTGAGCAGGGGGCGACCACTGAAGCTTTCTTT

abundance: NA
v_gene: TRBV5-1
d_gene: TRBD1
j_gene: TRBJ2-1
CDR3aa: CASSPTGGGNEQFF
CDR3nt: TGCGCCAGTAGTCCGACAGGGGGTGGGAATGAGCAGTTCTTC

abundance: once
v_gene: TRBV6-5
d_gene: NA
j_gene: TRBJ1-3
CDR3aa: CASSYSGQRNTIYF
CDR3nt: TGTGCCAGCAGTTACTCCGGACAGAGAAACACCATATATTTT

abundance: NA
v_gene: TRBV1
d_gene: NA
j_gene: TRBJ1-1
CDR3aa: CTSSPGVMYTEAFF
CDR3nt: TGCACCAGCAGCCCGGGGGTAATGTACACTGAAGCTTTCTTT

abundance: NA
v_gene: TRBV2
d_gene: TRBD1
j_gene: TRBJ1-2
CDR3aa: CASSPPPWDRVLKGYTF
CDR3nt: TGTGCCAGCAGTCCTCCCCCGTGGGACAGGGTCCTTAAAGGCTACACCTTC

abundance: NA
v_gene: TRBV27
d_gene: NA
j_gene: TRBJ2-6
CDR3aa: CALIWLGVSGANVLTF
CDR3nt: TGTGCCCTAATCTGGTTAGGGGTCTCTGGGGCCAACGTCCTGACTTTC